A selection of T cell receptor beta chains follows, all from one sample in a study of cytomegalovirus exposure and HLA in healthy donors. The table came from immunoSEQ multiplex PCR; TCRdb's copy has only in-frame clones and leaves some out. The profile shows tens of thousands of clones, approximately 80% of them singletons. The sample comprised PBMCs. The receptors stem from a man aged 25-40 years in good health and CMV-seronegative. The CDR3 runs from the conserved cysteine through the conserved F or W. A D gene is named only where the DNA matches it firmly. Where a row states a size, it is once, few, many or the class of an expanded clone; other rows omit it.

j_gene: TRBJ2-3; v_gene: TRBV6-1; len: 15; d_gene: NA; abundance: NA; CDR3nt: TGTGCCAGCAGTGAAAGGGGCACTAGCACAGATACGCAGTATTTT; CDR3aa: CASSERGTSTDTQYF
j_gene: TRBJ1-2; v_gene: TRBV29-1; len: 16; d_gene: TRBD1; abundance: NA; CDR3nt: TGCAGCGTTGTTTCACGGAGGGAGACGGACAGGGCTGGCTACACCTTC; CDR3aa: CSVVSRRETDRAGYTF
j_gene: TRBJ1-4; v_gene: TRBV19; len: 15; d_gene: NA; abundance: few; CDR3nt: TGTGCCAGTAGTATGCAGTCCGCAACTAATGAAAAACTGTTTTTT; CDR3aa: CASSMQSATNEKLFF
j_gene: TRBJ1-1; v_gene: TRBV5-1; len: 14; d_gene: NA; abundance: NA; CDR3nt: TGCGCCAGCAGCTATATGGGCGTGAGCACTGAAGCTTTCTTT; CDR3aa: CASSYMGVSTEAFF
j_gene: TRBJ2-1; v_gene: TRBV7-9; len: 13; d_gene: TRBD2; abundance: once; CDR3nt: TGTGCCAGCAGCGAAGGACTAGTCAATGAGCAGTTCTTC; CDR3aa: CASSEGLVNEQFF
j_gene: TRBJ1-1; v_gene: TRBV4-1; len: 18; d_gene: TRBD1; abundance: few; CDR3nt: TGCGCCAGCAGCCCCCAGGTGACAGGGGTCTTAATGAACACTGAAGCTTTCTTT; CDR3aa: CASSPQVTGVLMNTEAFF
j_gene: TRBJ2-7; v_gene: TRBV9; len: 15; d_gene: NA; abundance: NA; CDR3nt: TGTGCCAGCAGTGGTGGAGTCAGGGGCATCTACGAGCAGTACTTC; CDR3aa: CASSGGVRGIYEQYF
j_gene: TRBJ1-1; v_gene: TRBV5-4; len: 16; d_gene: TRBD1; abundance: NA; CDR3nt: TGTGCCAGCAGCTTGGCCCAGGGGGGACAGGGGTTTGAAGCTTTCTTT; CDR3aa: CASSLAQGGQGFEAFF
j_gene: TRBJ1-3; v_gene: TRBV5-5; len: 14; d_gene: NA; abundance: NA; CDR3nt: TGTGCCAGCGGACAGTTGAGCTCTGGAAACACCATATATTTT; CDR3aa: CASGQLSSGNTIYF
j_gene: TRBJ2-3; v_gene: TRBV9; len: 15; d_gene: NA; abundance: NA; CDR3nt: TGTGCCAGCAGCGTAGGGCCAGGAAGCACAGATACGCAGTATTTT; CDR3aa: CASSVGPGSTDTQYF
j_gene: TRBJ2-1; v_gene: TRBV6-5; len: 15; d_gene: NA; abundance: NA; CDR3nt: TGTGCCAGCAGTTACGATACAGGTAACCTAAATGAGCAGTTCTTC; CDR3aa: CASSYDTGNLNEQFF
j_gene: TRBJ2-1; v_gene: TRBV2; len: 15; d_gene: NA; abundance: once; CDR3nt: TGTGCCAGCAGTGAAGTAAGGCAGGCCTACAATGAGCAGTTCTTC; CDR3aa: CASSEVRQAYNEQFF
j_gene: TRBJ2-7; v_gene: TRBV7-6; len: 15; d_gene: TRBD2; abundance: once; CDR3nt: TGTGCCAGCAGCTCGGGGGCGGGGGGAATCTACGAGCAGTACTTC; CDR3aa: CASSSGAGGIYEQYF
j_gene: TRBJ2-5; v_gene: TRBV18; len: 16; d_gene: TRBD1; abundance: NA; CDR3nt: TGTGCCAGCTCACCGACTAAGGACAGGGGACAAGAGACCCAGTACTTC; CDR3aa: CASSPTKDRGQETQYF
j_gene: TRBJ1-2; v_gene: TRBV6-5; len: 14; d_gene: NA; abundance: NA; CDR3nt: TGTGCCAGCAGCGGGGGTATAGAAAACTATGGCTACACCTTC; CDR3aa: CASSGGIENYGYTF
j_gene: TRBJ2-5; v_gene: TRBV19; len: 15; d_gene: NA; abundance: NA; CDR3nt: TGTGCCAGTAGTTTGGGGGGGGGCAACCAAGAGACCCAGTACTTC; CDR3aa: CASSLGGGNQETQYF
j_gene: TRBJ1-5; v_gene: TRBV7-2; len: 14; d_gene: TRBD1; abundance: once; CDR3nt: TGTGCCAGCAGCCACGGACAGGGTTATCAGCCCCAGCATTTT; CDR3aa: CASSHGQGYQPQHF
j_gene: TRBJ1-2; v_gene: TRBV6-5; len: 14; d_gene: TRBD1; abundance: few; CDR3nt: TGTGCCAGCAGGGCCGGACAGGGCATCTATGGCTACACCTTC; CDR3aa: CASRAGQGIYGYTF
j_gene: TRBJ1-2; v_gene: TRBV5-1; len: 16; d_gene: TRBD1; abundance: NA; CDR3nt: TGCGCCAGCAGCTTCGCAGGACAGGGGGCTAACTATGGCTACACCTTC; CDR3aa: CASSFAGQGANYGYTF
j_gene: TRBJ1-4; v_gene: TRBV28; len: 16; d_gene: TRBD1; abundance: NA; CDR3nt: TGTGCCAGCAGTTCTCCGGACAGGGGAAACCAGATCAAACTGTTTTTT; CDR3aa: CASSSPDRGNQIKLFF
j_gene: TRBJ1-4; v_gene: TRBV4-3; len: 14; d_gene: NA; abundance: NA; CDR3nt: TGCGCCAGCAGCCATGGGCAGGGTGGCGAAAAACTGTTTTTT; CDR3aa: CASSHGQGGEKLFF
j_gene: TRBJ2-1; v_gene: TRBV11-3; len: 15; d_gene: TRBD2; abundance: NA; CDR3nt: TGTGCCAGCAGCATTCTAGCGGGGAGCTACAATGAGCAGTTCTTC; CDR3aa: CASSILAGSYNEQFF
j_gene: TRBJ1-6; v_gene: TRBV28; len: 14; d_gene: TRBD1; abundance: NA; CDR3nt: TGTGCCAGCAGTTACGGGACAGATAATTCACCCCTCCACTTT; CDR3aa: CASSYGTDNSPLHF
j_gene: TRBJ1-1; v_gene: TRBV6-1; len: 15; d_gene: NA; abundance: NA; CDR3nt: TGTGCCAGCAGTGAAGTTGTGGGCCGGAACACTGAAGCTTTCTTT; CDR3aa: CASSEVVGRNTEAFF
j_gene: TRBJ1-2; v_gene: TRBV6-5; len: 13; d_gene: NA; abundance: NA; CDR3nt: TGTGCCAGTAGAGAGCCGGGAACCTATGGCTACACCTTC; CDR3aa: CASREPGTYGYTF
j_gene: TRBJ2-3; v_gene: TRBV19; len: 15; d_gene: TRBD2; abundance: NA; CDR3nt: TGTGCCACCTCTTCGGGCAGGGAGGGCCCAGATACGCAGTATTTT; CDR3aa: CATSSGREGPDTQYF
j_gene: TRBJ1-1; v_gene: TRBV20-1; len: 11; d_gene: TRBD1; abundance: few; CDR3nt: TGCAGGGGGACAGGGTACACTGAAGCTTTCTTT; CDR3aa: CRGTGYTEAFF
j_gene: TRBJ2-3; v_gene: TRBV7-2; len: 15; d_gene: TRBD2; abundance: few; CDR3nt: TGTGCCAGCAGCCCGGGACTAGTAGTTCGAGATACGCAGTATTTT; CDR3aa: CASSPGLVVRDTQYF
j_gene: TRBJ1-2; v_gene: TRBV4-2; len: 14; d_gene: TRBD1; abundance: once; CDR3nt: TGTGCCAGCAGCAGACAGGGACTGCGCGATAGCTACACCTTC; CDR3aa: CASSRQGLRDSYTF
j_gene: TRBJ1-2; v_gene: TRBV5-8; len: 15; d_gene: NA; abundance: few; CDR3nt: TGTGCCAGCAGCCGCCGGGAGGAGACGAACTATGGCTACACCTTC; CDR3aa: CASSRREETNYGYTF
j_gene: TRBJ2-1; v_gene: TRBV4-1; len: 19; d_gene: NA; abundance: NA; CDR3nt: TGCGCCAGCAGCCAAGGACTCCTCGCTAGGGGAACTTCCTACAATGAGCAGTTCTTC; CDR3aa: CASSQGLLARGTSYNEQFF
j_gene: TRBJ1-5; v_gene: TRBV21-1; len: 13; d_gene: NA; abundance: NA; CDR3nt: TGTGCCACCATAGTGCGGGTGGGTCAGCCCCAGCATTTT; CDR3aa: CATIVRVGQPQHF
j_gene: TRBJ2-7; v_gene: TRBV5-1; len: 13; d_gene: NA; abundance: NA; CDR3nt: TGCGCCAGCAGCACCCGGACTGGAGGGGAGCAGTACTTC; CDR3aa: CASSTRTGGEQYF
j_gene: TRBJ1-1; v_gene: TRBV19; len: 15; d_gene: TRBD1; abundance: NA; CDR3nt: TGTGCCAGTAGTGCCTGGGACAGCCGGGACACTGAAGCTTTCTTT; CDR3aa: CASSAWDSRDTEAFF
j_gene: TRBJ2-3; v_gene: TRBV30; len: 13; d_gene: NA; abundance: NA; CDR3nt: TGTGCCTGGAATGAGGTTCGCGCAGATACGCAGTATTTT; CDR3aa: CAWNEVRADTQYF
j_gene: TRBJ2-7; v_gene: TRBV9; len: 16; d_gene: TRBD2; abundance: NA; CDR3nt: TGTGCCAGCAGCGTAGGTGGCCTAGCGGGGTCCTACGAGCAGTACTTC; CDR3aa: CASSVGGLAGSYEQYF
j_gene: TRBJ1-4; v_gene: TRBV6-1; len: 15; d_gene: NA; abundance: NA; CDR3nt: TGTGCCAGCAGGGATGGCAGGGGAGAAGGCGAAAAACTGTTTTTT; CDR3aa: CASRDGRGEGEKLFF